The 25 T cell receptor beta chains below come from one sample, sequenced in a study of blood T cell repertoires in COVID-19. Sequenced by immunoSEQ multiplex PCR; TCRdb stores in-frame clones only, minus some. Counted here are tens of thousands of clones, 88% occurring once; the ten biggest clones make up less than 2%. Sequencing was carried out using peripheral blood. The origin of the receptors is a woman over 75 with active or convalescent COVID-19.

The chain carries TRBV24-1 and TRBJ1-2; the D is unclear. The length of the CDR3 is 13 residues. Germline CDR1 is KGHDR and CDR2 is SFDVKD. V lost 5 bases, J lost 3 bases, and 9 bases lay in between. CDR3: CATSGIEDYGYTF. The CDR3 nucleotides read TGTGCCACCAGTGGGATTGAGGACTATGGCTACACCTTC.

The chain recombines TRBV19 with TRBJ2-4; 13 bases are a match to TRBD2. CDR1 and CDR2 from the germline V gene are LNHDA and SQIVND (reference sequence). CDR3 length: 14 amino acids. V was clipped by 5 bases and J by 8 bases; unmatched bases: 3. CDR3 sequence: CASSSTSGGDIQYF. The CDR3 bases are TGTGCCAGTAGTTCAACTAGCGGGGGGGACATTCAGTACTTC. Variable domain in full (rest from reference TRBV19 and TRBJ2-4): DGGITQSPKYLFRKEGQNVTLSCEQNLNHDAMYWYRQDPGQGLRLIYYSQIVNDFQKGDIAEGYSVSREKKESFPLTVTSAQKNPTAFYLCASSSTSGGDIQYFGAGTRLSVL.

The chain has TRBV18 and TRBJ1-6; weak D call: TRBD1 (6 bases). The CDR3 consists of 20 residues. Trimming removed 1 base at V and 0 bases at J, with 19 bases between. Germline assignment: CDR1 KGHSH and CDR2 LQKENI. CDR3 DNA: TGTGCCAGCTCACCACGTCCCCGAGGACAGTTAAGCTCCTATAATTCACCCCTCCACTTT. Protein product: CASSPRPRGQLSSYNSPLHF.

V usage is TRBV27 and J usage is TRBJ2-7; 12 bases are a match to TRBD1. The CDR3 sequence is 14 residues long. CDR1 is MNHEY and CDR2 is SMNVEV in the germline V gene (reference sequence). The V and J ends lost 7 bases and 4 bases, in that order; junction bases with no gene match: 5. The CDR3 reads CASMGTGGGYEQYF. The CDR3 DNA sequence: TGTGCCAGCATGGGGACAGGGGGCGGGTACGAGCAGTACTTC.

This chain uses TRBV28 with TRBJ1-4, with D possibly matching TRBD1 (6 bases). V was pared by 1 base and J by 8 bases, with 14 bases between. Germline CDR1 and CDR2: MDHEN and SYDVKM. The CDR3 is 15 amino acids. CDR3 bases: TGTGCCAGCAGTTTATTGGGGGCCACTGGGGAAAAACTGTTTTTT. This encodes CASSLLGATGEKLFF.

The chain employs TRBV7-2 and TRBJ1-4, with D perhaps TRBD1 (5 bases). The germline V and J ends were trimmed by 2 bases and 2 bases, with 9 bases remaining between them. Germline V gene data show CDR1 as SGHTA and CDR2 as FQGNSA. CDR3 length equals 15 residues. The CDR3 sequence: CASSLQQVTNEKLFF. The CDR3 nucleotides are TGTGCCAGCAGCTTACAACAGGTCACTAATGAAAAACTGTTTTTT.

This clone was detected only once. The chain has TRBV6-2 or TRBV6-3 and TRBJ1-1; possible D gene TRBD1, 6 bases. Trimming cost V 6 bases and J 5 bases, with 10 bases left between them. Germline V gene sequence: CDR1 MNHEY, CDR2 SVGEGT. The CDR3 has 12 amino acids. In DNA form, the CDR3 reads TGTGCCAGCAGCTCGAGGGGGACTGAAGCTTTCTTT. Protein sequence: CASSSRGTEAFF.

V gene TRBV12-5 combines with J gene TRBJ1-4; the match to TRBD1 covers 12 bases. Germline V gives CDR1 LGHNT, CDR2 FRNRAP. Germline trimming cut 5 bases from V and 8 bases from J; bases unmatched to any gene: 3. This CDR3 has 14 amino acids. DNA of the CDR3: TGTGCTAGTGGTCCGGGACAGGGGGCAGAAAAACTGTTTTTT. Amino acid sequence: CASGPGQGAEKLFF.

The chain carries TRBV7-9 and TRBJ2-1; 7 bases map to TRBD2. Germline CDR1 reads SEHNR; CDR2 reads FQNEAQ (reference sequence). The length of the CDR3 is 15 residues. After removal of 6 bases from V and 2 bases from J, the junction contained 7 bases not matched to a gene. As DNA, the CDR3 is TGTGCCAGCAGTCCCCCGGGGGGACCCTACAATGAGCAGTTCTTC. Protein product: CASSPPGGPYNEQFF.

The rearrangement links TRBV11-2 to TRBJ1-2; TRBD1 might be the D (5 bases). Germline V gene data show CDR1 as SGHAT and CDR2 as FQNNGV. This CDR3 has 15 amino acids. The V end lost 2 bases, the J end lost 2 bases, and 12 bases lay between the germline ends. As DNA, the CDR3 is TGTGCCAGCAGCTTATCCATGGACAAAAACTATGGCTACACCTTC. Encoded protein: CASSLSMDKNYGYTF.

The chain recombines TRBV11-2 with TRBJ2-2; weak D call: TRBD2 (5 bases). V lost 1 base, J lost 6 bases, and 15 bases lay in between. The CDR3 has 16 amino acids. Germline V gene data show CDR1 as SGHAT and CDR2 as FQNNGV. The DNA of the CDR3 is TGTGCCAGCAGCTTAGCCCAGACTGCTAGCCCCGGGGAGCTGTTTTTT. It specifies CASSLAQTASPGELFF.

This clone has a handful of counts. One end of the junction varies from germline; a read error may be responsible. In DNA, the CDR3 is TGTGTCAGCTTAGGAGCCGGTTTTCTTGGTGAGCAGTTCTTC. Translated: CVSLGAGFLGEQFF. The rearrangement joins TRBV27 to TRBJ2-1; the D is unclear. The CDR3 sequence is 14 residues long. Germline V lookup: CDR1 MNHEY, CDR2 SMNVEV (reference sequence).

This clone was seen just once. CDR3 sequence (DNA): TGTGCCAGCAGCGTAGGTCTGATTCGGGCAGGGGGTTCCTATGGCTACACCTTC. Translation gives CASSVGLIRAGGSYGYTF. This rearrangement joins TRBV9 to TRBJ1-2; 7 bases are a match to TRBD1. The CDR3 runs 18 residues. Germline V gene lookup returns CDR1 SGDLS and CDR2 YYNGEE. V shed 0 bases and J 4 bases; nucleotides not matched to a gene: 15.

This sequence joins TRBV5-4 and TRBJ1-2; D gene ambiguous. CDR1 is SGHNT, CDR2 YYREEE, per germline (reference sequence). This CDR3 is built from 13 residues. Trimming left V 4 bases short and J 8 bases short, with 15 bases between. The CDR3 spells CASSQSAGEGYTF. The DNA of the CDR3 is TGTGCCAGCAGCCAATCGGCCGGAGAGGGCTACACCTTC.

This clone was detected only once. The CDR3 DNA follows: TGTGCTAGTGGTTTGGTATCCGGGACAGGGGGCGTAGAGACCCAGTACTTC. Encoded protein: CASGLVSGTGGVETQYF. The V call is TRBV12-5, the J call TRBJ2-5; the match to TRBD1 covers 12 bases. The V gene end was trimmed by 0 bases and the J gene end by 4 bases; junction bases not matched to a gene: 6. The CDR3 totals 17 residues. CDR1 is LGHNT and CDR2 is FRNRAP in the germline V gene.

A single count supports this clone. The DNA of the CDR3 is TGTGCCACCAGCAGAGGGGGGACACTGAACACTGAAGCTTTCTTT. This gives the protein CATSRGGTLNTEAFF. The V and J genes are TRBV15 and TRBJ1-1, with D perhaps TRBD1 (6 bases). Germline-derived CDR1 and CDR2 are LNHNV and YYDKDF (reference sequence). The CDR3 covers 15 residues. V was clipped by 1 base and J by 0 bases, with 9 bases between them.

The rearrangement joins TRBV18 to TRBJ1-1; 10 nucleotides line up with TRBD1. V shed 3 bases and J 7 bases; nucleotides not matched to a gene: 8. The CDR3 loop spans 15 amino acids. Germline CDR1 KGHSH, CDR2 LQKENI. The CDR3 protein is CASSPGTGALGEAFF. Written as DNA, the CDR3 is TGTGCCAGCTCACCCGGGACAGGGGCCCTCGGTGAAGCTTTCTTT.

The J gene is TRBJ1-2, the V gene TRBV10-3; D gene unclear. Per the germline V gene, CDR1 is ENHRY and CDR2 is SYGVKD. V lost 6 bases, J lost 4 bases, and 12 bases lay in between. This CDR3 spans 13 amino acids. CDR3 in amino acids: CAISPDSAYGYTF. CDR3 nucleotides: TGTGCCATCAGCCCCGACTCCGCCTATGGCTACACCTTC.

The rearrangement joins TRBV27 to TRBJ2-7, with a weak D call TRBD2 (6 bases). Germline V CDR1 and CDR2: MNHEY, SMNVEV (reference sequence). With 6 bases removed from V and 4 bases from J, the gap between germline ends came to 16 bases. The CDR3 is 14 amino acids. This chain's CDR3 is CASSLKPGLYEQYF. CDR3 coding DNA: TGTGCCAGCAGCCTAAAGCCGGGACTTTACGAGCAGTACTTC.

V is TRBV7-2 and J is TRBJ1-2; 7 bases match TRBD1. This CDR3 is built from 16 residues. The germline gives CDR1 SGHTA, CDR2 FQGNSA. J lost 4 bases, V lost 1 base, and 9 bases had no gene match. In nucleotides, the CDR3 is TGTGCCAGCAGCTTAGTCCGCGGACAGGCGGCCTATGGCTACACCTTC. Its translation is CASSLVRGQAAYGYTF.

This chain links TRBV4-1 with TRBJ2-7; a weak D match, TRBD2 (6 bases). Germline V gene lookup returns CDR1 MGHRA and CDR2 YSYEKL. Trimming removed 4 bases from V and 3 bases from J, with 13 bases in between. CDR3 length: 14 residues. This CDR3 reads CASSPIVGGYEQYF. The CDR3 DNA reads TGCGCCAGCAGCCCCATCGTGGGGGGCTACGAGCAGTACTTC.

The chain is built from TRBV4-2 and TRBJ2-5; TRBD2 matches 9 bases. V lost 4 bases and J lost 2; bases outside the gene matches: 2. Germline CDR1 LGHNA, CDR2 YNFKEQ. The CDR3 has 14 residues. Here the CDR3 DNA reads TGTGCCAGCAGCCCTAGCGGGGAACAAGAGACCCAGTACTTC. It is translated as CASSPSGEQETQYF.

The V call is TRBV4-2, the J call TRBJ1-2; D not certain. V dropped 0 bases and J dropped 10 bases, with 6 bases sitting between them. Per germline, CDR1 LGHNA and CDR2 YNFKEQ. The CDR3 length is 11 residues. CDR3 sequence (DNA): TGTGCCAGCAGCCAAGACACAGCCTACACCTTC. Residues: CASSQDTAYTF.

The rearrangement links TRBV20-1 to TRBJ2-3, with D perhaps TRBD1 (5 bases). The CDR3 totals 15 residues. Trimming cost V 3 bases and J 6 bases, with 19 bases left between them. Germline CDR1 and CDR2: DFQATT and SNEGSKA (reference sequence). The CDR3: CSASRGYDSLDTQYF. The CDR3 DNA follows: TGCAGTGCTAGTAGAGGCTACGACAGCCTGGATACGCAGTATTTT.

The chain carries TRBV10-3 and TRBJ2-3; D may be TRBD1 (5 bases). Germline CDR1 is ENHRY and CDR2 is SYGVKD. Trimming took 0 bases from V and 6 from J, leaving 10 bases between them. The CDR3 covers 14 residues. CDR3 coding DNA: TGTGCCATCAGTGAGTCAGGGGATTTGGATACGCAGTATTTT. Its protein product is CAISESGDLDTQYF.